This TCR beta chain was obtained from a study of STAT3 mutations in large granular lymphocyte leukemia (dated by TCRdb to the late 2010s). In terms of the full investigation: In roughly half of the longitudinally sequenced T-LGLL patients, canonical activating STAT3 mutations were detected. One or more immunosuppressive therapy regimens were given to more than half of T-LGLL patients, and hematologic response was seen in over 35% of the treated patients. Patients with T-cell large granular lymphocyte leukemia underwent serial deep sequencing of TCRbeta CDR3 and STAT3 to reconstruct clonal hierarchy and dynamics. Roughly 19 representative T-LGLL cases were selected from an initial cohort of a few hundred LGL patients for longitudinal TCRbeta and STAT3 sequencing. As controls within the study, two patients with natural killer LGL leukemia were also sequenced longitudinally. Patients were sequenced at roughly 4.1 time points on average, with the number of samplings per patient ranging from 2 to 8. General conclusions and limits of the study: Because no samples were available when a clone first appeared, clonal expansion had to be inferred from samplings taken at other points. Because codominant clonotypes persisted in some patients, a small but highly pathogenic clone may have been missed. In 6 of 18 patients, TCR clonotype switching occurred after therapy, and every newly emerging clone was STAT3 wild type. The burden of the dominant TCR clone was higher than the STAT3 mutant burden in several patients, which suggests that the STAT3 mutation arose secondarily inside a clone that had already expanded. All T-LGLL patients had at least one immunodominant TCRbeta clonotype, and roughly half had multiple immunodominant subclonotypes. Linking therapy response to changes in TCR clonal burden was complicated by variable intervals between samplings and by differing treatment regimens.

On this clone itself: Its antigen has not been determined. Base qualities are not at hand, and no much larger clone is one base apart.

TCRbeta libraries were sequenced on an Illumina MiSeq, and an average of about 40,773 productive templates per sample was obtained. Multiplex PCR amplification was used to generate TCRbeta CDR3 libraries with the immunoSEQ assay. In the authors' own workflow: Repertoire diversity was calculated as previously defined, with values near 0 taken to indicate extremely monoclonal samples. TCRdb took this table from immuneACCESS and kept in-frame rearrangements with V and J called. Such tables lack part of the clones; where checked against another copy, unresolved V genes explain under half of the gap, and the rest is unexplained. Clone size and V and J calls were adopted from that table, with D and trimming inferred from the DNA. The sample includes about 5,900 clones, with roughly 87% observed a single time. The top ten hold approximately 15% of the sample. V is pruned by 0 bases and J by 5 bases, leaving 5 bases of the junction without a gene match. According to the germline V gene, CDR1 reads SGHRS and CDR2 reads YFSETQ. Including the terminal cysteine and phenylalanine, the CDR3 comprises 16 residues. Solely the CDR3 DNA is kept, with 48 bases framed from the first base.

The same DNA, extracted from blood mononuclear cells, served for both the TCR sequencing and the STAT3 sequencing. The TCR originated in a human donor with T large granular lymphocyte leukemia. Some clones in this sample may be carry-over from other donors' samples. The rearrangement joined TRBV5-1 to TRBJ2-3, with 11 middle bases fitting TRBD2. The material sequenced was PBMCs. The nucleotide sequence reads TGCGCCAGCAGCTTGGATTTAGCGGGGGGGCTAGATACGCAGTATTTT. This yields the protein CASSLDLAGGLDTQYF.